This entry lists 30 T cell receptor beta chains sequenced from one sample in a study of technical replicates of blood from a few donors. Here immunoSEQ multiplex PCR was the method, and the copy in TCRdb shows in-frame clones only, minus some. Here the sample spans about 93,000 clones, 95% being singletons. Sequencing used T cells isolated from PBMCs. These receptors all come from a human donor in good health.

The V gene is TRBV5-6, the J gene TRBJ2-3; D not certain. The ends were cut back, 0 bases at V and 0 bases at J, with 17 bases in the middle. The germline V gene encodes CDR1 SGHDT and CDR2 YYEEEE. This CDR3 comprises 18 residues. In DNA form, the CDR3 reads TGTGCCAGCAGCTTGGCAGCCCCGGCAGGCCCTAGCACAGATACGCAGTATTTT. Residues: CASSLAAPAGPSTDTQYF.

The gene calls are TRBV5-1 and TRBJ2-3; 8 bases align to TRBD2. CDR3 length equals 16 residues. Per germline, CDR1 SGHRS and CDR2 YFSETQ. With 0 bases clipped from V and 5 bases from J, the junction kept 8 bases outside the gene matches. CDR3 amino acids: CASSLAPREGIDTQYF. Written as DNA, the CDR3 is TGCGCCAGCAGCTTGGCCCCCCGGGAGGGAATAGATACGCAGTATTTT.

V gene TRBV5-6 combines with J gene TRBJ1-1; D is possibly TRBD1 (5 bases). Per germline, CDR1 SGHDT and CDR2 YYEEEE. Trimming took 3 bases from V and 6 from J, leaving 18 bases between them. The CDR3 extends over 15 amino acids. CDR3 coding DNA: TGTGCCAGCAGCTCTAATGGGGAGGGGATATCTGAAGCTTTCTTT. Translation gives CASSSNGEGISEAFF.

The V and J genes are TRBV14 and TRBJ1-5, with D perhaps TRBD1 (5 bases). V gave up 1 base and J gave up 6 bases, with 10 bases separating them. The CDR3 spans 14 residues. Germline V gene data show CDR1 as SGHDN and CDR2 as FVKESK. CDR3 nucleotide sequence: TGTGCCAGCAGCCAAGCAGGGTGGCTTCAGCCCCAGCATTTT. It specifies CASSQAGWLQPQHF.

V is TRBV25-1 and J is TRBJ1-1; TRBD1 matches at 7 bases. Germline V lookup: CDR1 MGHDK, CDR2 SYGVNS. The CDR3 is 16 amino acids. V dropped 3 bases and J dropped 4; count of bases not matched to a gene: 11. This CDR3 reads CASSDLGQLSGTEAFF. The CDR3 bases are TGTGCCAGCAGTGACTTGGGACAGCTTTCTGGCACTGAAGCTTTCTTT.

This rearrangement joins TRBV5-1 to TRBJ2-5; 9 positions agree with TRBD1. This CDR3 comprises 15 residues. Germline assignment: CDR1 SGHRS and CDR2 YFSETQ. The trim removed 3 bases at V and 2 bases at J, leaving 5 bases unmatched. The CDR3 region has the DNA TGCGCCAGCAGCTCGGGACAGGGCGGGCAAGAGACCCAGTACTTC. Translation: CASSSGQGGQETQYF.

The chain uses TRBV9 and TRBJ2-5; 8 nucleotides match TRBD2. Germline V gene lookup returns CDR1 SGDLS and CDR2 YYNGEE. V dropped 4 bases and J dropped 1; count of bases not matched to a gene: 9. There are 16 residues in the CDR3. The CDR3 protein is CASSTRGGRPQETQYF. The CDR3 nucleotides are TGTGCCAGCAGCACCCGGGGGGGCCGTCCCCAAGAGACCCAGTACTTC.

CDR3 residues: CASTPGPGQNSYNEQFF. CDR3 nucleotides: TGCGCCAGCACCCCAGGCCCGGGACAAAACTCCTACAATGAGCAGTTCTTC. The V gene is TRBV4-1, the J gene TRBJ2-1; D perhaps matches TRBD1 (6 bases). The germline gives CDR1 MGHRA, CDR2 YSYEKL. This CDR3 comprises 17 residues. V lost 7 bases and J lost 0, with 19 bases in between.

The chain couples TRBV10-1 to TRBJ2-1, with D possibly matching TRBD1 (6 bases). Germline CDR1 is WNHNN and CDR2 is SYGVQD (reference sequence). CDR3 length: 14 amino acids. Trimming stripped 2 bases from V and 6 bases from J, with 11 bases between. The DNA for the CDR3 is TGCGCCAGCAGTGAGAACAGGGACCCCAATGAGCAGTTCTTC. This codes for CASSENRDPNEQFF.

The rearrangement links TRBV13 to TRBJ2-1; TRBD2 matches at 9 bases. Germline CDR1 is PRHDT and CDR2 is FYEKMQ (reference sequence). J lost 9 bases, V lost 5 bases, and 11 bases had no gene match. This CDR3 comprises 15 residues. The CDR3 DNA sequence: TGTGCCAGCAGCCGAACGGGACTAGCCCTAACTGAGCAGTTCTTC. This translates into CASSRTGLALTEQFF.

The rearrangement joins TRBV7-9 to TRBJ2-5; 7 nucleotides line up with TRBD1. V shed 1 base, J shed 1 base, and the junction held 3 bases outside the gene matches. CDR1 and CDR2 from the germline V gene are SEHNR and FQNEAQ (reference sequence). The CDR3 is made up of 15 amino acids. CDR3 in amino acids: CASSLDYRGQETQYF. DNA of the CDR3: TGTGCCAGCAGCTTAGATTACAGGGGCCAAGAGACCCAGTACTTC.

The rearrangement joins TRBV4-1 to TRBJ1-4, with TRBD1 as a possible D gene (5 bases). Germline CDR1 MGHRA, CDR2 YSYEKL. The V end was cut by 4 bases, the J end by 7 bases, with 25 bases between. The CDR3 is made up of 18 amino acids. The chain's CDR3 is CASSPKLTRERVGEKLFF. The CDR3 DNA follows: TGCGCCAGCAGCCCTAAACTTACCAGGGAACGAGTAGGTGAAAAACTGTTTTTT.

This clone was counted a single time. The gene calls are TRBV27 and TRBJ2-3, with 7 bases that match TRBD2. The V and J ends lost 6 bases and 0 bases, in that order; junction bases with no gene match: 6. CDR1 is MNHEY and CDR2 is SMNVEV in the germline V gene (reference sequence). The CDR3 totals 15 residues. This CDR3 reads CASRSLALSTDTQYF. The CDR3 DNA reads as TGTGCCAGCAGGTCACTAGCGCTTAGCACAGATACGCAGTATTTT.

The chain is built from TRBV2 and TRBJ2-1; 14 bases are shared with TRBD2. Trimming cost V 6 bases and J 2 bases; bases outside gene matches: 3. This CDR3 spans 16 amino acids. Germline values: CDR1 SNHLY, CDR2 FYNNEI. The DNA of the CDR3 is TGTGCCAGCAGCCCGACTAGCGGGAGGGCCTACAATGAGCAGTTCTTC. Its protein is CASSPTSGRAYNEQFF.

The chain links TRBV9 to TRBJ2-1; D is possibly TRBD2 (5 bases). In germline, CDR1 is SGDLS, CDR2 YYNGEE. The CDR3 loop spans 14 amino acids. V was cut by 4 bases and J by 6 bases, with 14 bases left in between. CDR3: CASSRDWGANEQFF. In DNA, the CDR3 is TGTGCCAGCAGCCGCGATTGGGGAGCCAATGAGCAGTTCTTC.

CDR3 bases: TGTGCCAGCAGTGACTCTGAGGTGGAGTTCTTC. This gives the protein CASSDSEVEFF. The chain links TRBV2 to TRBJ2-1; no clear D. V was cut by 3 bases and J by 14 bases, with 11 bases left in between. Germline V gene lookup returns CDR1 SNHLY and CDR2 FYNNEI. The CDR3 is 11 amino acids.

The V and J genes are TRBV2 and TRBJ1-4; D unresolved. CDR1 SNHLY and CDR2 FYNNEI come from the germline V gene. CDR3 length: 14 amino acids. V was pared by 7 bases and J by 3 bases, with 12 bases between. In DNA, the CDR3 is TGTGCCAGCACGAGGAGAGGATCTAATGAAAAACTGTTTTTT. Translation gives CASTRRGSNEKLFF.

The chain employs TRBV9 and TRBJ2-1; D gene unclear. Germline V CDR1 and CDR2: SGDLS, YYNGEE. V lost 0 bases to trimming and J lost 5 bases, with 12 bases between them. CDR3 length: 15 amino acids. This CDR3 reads CASSVAELRNNEQFF. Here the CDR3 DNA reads TGTGCCAGCAGCGTAGCGGAGTTACGAAACAATGAGCAGTTCTTC. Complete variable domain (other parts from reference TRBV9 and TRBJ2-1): DSGVTQTPKHLITATGQRVTLRCSPRSGDLSVYWYQQSLDQGLQFLIQYYNGEERAKGNILERFSAQQFPDLHSELNLSSLELGDSALYFCASSVAELRNNEQFFGPGTRLTVL.

The CDR3 reads CASSLVVGDGETQYF. Written as DNA, the CDR3 is TGTGCCAGCAGCTTAGTGGTTGGAGACGGGGAGACCCAGTACTTC. The V and J genes are TRBV7-7 and TRBJ2-5; D call uncertain. V lost 1 base and J lost 5, with 14 bases in between. Looked up from germline, CDR1 is SSHAT and CDR2 is FNYEAQ (reference sequence). The CDR3 runs 15 residues.

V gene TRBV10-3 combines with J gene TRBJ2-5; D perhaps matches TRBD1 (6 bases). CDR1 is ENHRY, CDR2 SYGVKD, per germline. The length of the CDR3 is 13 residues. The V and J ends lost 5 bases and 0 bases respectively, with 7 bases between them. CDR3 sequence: CAISQGYQETQYF. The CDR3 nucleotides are TGTGCCATCAGTCAGGGGTACCAAGAGACCCAGTACTTC.

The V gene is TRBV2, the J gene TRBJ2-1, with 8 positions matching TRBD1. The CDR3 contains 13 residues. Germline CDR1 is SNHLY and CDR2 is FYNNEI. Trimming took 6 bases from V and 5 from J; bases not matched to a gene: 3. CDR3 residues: CASSLDRDNEQFF. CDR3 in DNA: TGTGCCAGCAGCTTGGACAGGGACAATGAGCAGTTCTTC. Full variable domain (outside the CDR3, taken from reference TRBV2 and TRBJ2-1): EPEVTQTPSHQVTQMGQEVILRCVPISNHLYFYWYRQILGQKVEFLVSFYNNEISEKSEIFDDQFSVERPDGSNFTLKIRSTKLEDSAMYFCASSLDRDNEQFFGPGTRLTVL.

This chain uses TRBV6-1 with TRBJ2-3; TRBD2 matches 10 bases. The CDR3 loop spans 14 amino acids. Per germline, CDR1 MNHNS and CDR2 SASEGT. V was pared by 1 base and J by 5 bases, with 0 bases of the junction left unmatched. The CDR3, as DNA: TGTGCCAGCAGTGAAGTAGCGGGGGGAGATACGCAGTATTTT. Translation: CASSEVAGGDTQYF.

The CDR3 sequence is CASMRGTAETQYF. As DNA, the CDR3 is TGTGCCAGCATGCGTGGGACTGCAGAGACCCAGTACTTC. The rearrangement links TRBV28 to TRBJ2-5; the D gene is possibly TRBD2 (6 bases). The V end lost 7 bases, the J end lost 4 bases, and 13 bases lay between the germline ends. The CDR3 is made up of 13 amino acids. Germline loops: CDR1 MDHEN, CDR2 SYDVKM.

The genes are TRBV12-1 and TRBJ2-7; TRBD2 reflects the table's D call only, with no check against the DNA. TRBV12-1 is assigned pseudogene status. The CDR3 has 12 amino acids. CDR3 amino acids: CASSALTARPLF. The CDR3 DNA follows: TGTGCCAGCAGCGCGTTGACGGCTAGGCCCCTTTTC.

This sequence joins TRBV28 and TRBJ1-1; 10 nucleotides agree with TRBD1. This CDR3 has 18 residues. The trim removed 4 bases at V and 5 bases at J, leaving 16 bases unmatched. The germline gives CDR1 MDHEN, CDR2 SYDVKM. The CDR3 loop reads CASSSLLNRQGARTEAFF. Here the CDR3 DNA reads TGTGCCAGCAGTTCGCTCTTAAACAGACAGGGGGCGCGGACTGAAGCTTTCTTT.

The CDR3 DNA reads TGTGCCAGCAGTTCCCGGAGAGAGGCTAATGAAAAACTGTTTTTT. Translated: CASSSRREANEKLFF. The V and J genes are TRBV6-9 and TRBJ1-4; D call uncertain. The CDR3 has 15 residues. V dropped 4 bases and J dropped 3 bases, with 12 bases sitting between them. From germline, CDR1 is MNHGY and CDR2 SVAAGI.

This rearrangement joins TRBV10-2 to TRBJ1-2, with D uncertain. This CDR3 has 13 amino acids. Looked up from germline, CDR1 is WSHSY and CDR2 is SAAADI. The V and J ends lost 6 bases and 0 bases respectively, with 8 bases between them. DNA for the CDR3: TGCGCCAGCAGAAGCGATTCTAACTATGGCTACACCTTC. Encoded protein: CASRSDSNYGYTF.

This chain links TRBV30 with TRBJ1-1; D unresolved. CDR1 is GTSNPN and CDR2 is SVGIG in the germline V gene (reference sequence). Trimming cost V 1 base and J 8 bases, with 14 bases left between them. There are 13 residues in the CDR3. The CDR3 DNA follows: TGTGCCTGGAGTGACGGGATCTCTACCGAAGCTTTCTTT. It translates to CAWSDGISTEAFF.

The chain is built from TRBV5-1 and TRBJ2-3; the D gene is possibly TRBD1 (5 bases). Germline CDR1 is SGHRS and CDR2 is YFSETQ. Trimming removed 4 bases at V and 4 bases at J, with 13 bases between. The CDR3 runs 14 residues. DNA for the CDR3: TGCGCCAGCAGCCTTCGGACACTTCCAGATACGCAGTATTTT. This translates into CASSLRTLPDTQYF.

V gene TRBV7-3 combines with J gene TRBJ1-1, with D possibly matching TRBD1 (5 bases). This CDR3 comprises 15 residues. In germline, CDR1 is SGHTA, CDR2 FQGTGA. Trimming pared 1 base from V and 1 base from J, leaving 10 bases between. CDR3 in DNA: TGTGCCAGCAGCTTAAGGGGGACTGGGAACACTGAAGCTTTCTTT. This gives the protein CASSLRGTGNTEAFF.